What follows describes a single T cell receptor beta chain. When the RNA was reverse transcribed, random hexamers were used with an input of roughly 0.45 to 1 ug. Amplification of the TCR beta CDR3 was carried out by immunoSEQ multiplex PCR, which spanned a total of 54 Vbeta and 13 Jbeta segments. Using its own MiXCR run on the immunoSEQ multiplex PCR reads, TCRdb lists one record per CDR3 protein. The sample lists 95,000 to 150,000 distinct CDR3 sequences; under 96% were seen once. The CDR3 extends over 14 amino acids. V was shortened by 9 bases and J by 3 bases, with 17 bases between the two germline ends. From germline, CDR1 is LGHNA and CDR2 YNFKEQ. The data were taken from a study of CD8 T cells in Susac syndrome. Study context: Within the group of sequenced Susac syndrome patients, 5 or 6 had active disease and eight were in remission.

The chain has TRBV4-2 and TRBJ1-1; D might be TRBD1 (6 bases). The TCR originated in a human donor with Susac syndrome. The sample was CD4+ T cells from PBMCs. As DNA, the CDR3 is TGTGCCAGGGACCCCCGCAGGGGTGACACTGAAGCTTTCTTT. It encodes CARDPRRGDTEAFF.